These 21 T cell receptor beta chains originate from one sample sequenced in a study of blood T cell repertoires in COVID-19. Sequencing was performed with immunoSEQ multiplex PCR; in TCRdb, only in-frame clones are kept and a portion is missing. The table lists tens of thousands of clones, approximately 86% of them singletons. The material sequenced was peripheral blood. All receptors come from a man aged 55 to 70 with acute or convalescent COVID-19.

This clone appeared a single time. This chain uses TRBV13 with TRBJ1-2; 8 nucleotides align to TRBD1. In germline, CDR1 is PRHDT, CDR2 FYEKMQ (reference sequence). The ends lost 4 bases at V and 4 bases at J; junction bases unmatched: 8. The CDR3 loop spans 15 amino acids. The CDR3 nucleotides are TGTGCCAGCAGCTATCTTCAGGACAGGGTCTATGGCTACACCTTC. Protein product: CASSYLQDRVYGYTF.

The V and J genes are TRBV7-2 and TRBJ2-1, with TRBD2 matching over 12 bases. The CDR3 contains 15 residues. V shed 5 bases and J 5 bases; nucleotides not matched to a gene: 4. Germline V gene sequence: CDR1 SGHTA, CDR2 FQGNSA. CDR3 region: CASSLGLAGHNEQFF. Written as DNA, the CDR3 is TGTGCCAGCAGCCTCGGACTAGCGGGGCACAATGAGCAGTTCTTC. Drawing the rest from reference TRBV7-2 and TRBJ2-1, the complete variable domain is GAGVSQSPSNKVTEKGKDVELRCDPISGHTALYWYRQSLGQGLEFLIYFQGNSAPDKSGLPSDRFSAERTGGSVSTLTIQRTQQEDSAVYLCASSLGLAGHNEQFFGPGTRLTVL.

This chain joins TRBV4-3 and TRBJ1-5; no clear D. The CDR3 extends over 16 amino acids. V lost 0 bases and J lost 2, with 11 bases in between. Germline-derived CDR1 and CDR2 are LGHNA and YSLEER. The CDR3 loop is CASSQDVYEGNQPQHF. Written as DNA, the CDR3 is TGCGCCAGCAGCCAAGATGTCTACGAGGGCAATCAGCCCCAGCATTTT.

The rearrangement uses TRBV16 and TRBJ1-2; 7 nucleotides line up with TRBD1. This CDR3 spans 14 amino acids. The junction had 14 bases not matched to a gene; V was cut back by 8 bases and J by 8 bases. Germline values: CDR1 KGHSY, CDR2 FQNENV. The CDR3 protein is CASCLSTGRGGYTF. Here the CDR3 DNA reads TGTGCCAGCTGTTTGTCGACAGGGCGGGGAGGCTACACCTTC.

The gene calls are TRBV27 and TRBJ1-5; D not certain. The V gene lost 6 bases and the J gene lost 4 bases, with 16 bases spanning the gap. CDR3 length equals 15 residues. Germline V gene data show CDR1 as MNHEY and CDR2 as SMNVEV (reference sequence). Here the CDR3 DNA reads TGTGCCAGCAGACAAACGGTAGCCTTTAATCAGCCCCAGCATTTT. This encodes CASRQTVAFNQPQHF.

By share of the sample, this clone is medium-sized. In DNA, the CDR3 is TGCGCCAGCAGCCAAGAAGCGGGGACAGGGTCCCGGGAGACCCAGTACTTC. This sequence encodes CASSQEAGTGSRETQYF. This chain connects TRBV4-1 to TRBJ2-5; 9 nucleotides match TRBD1. Losses at the gene ends were 0 bases for V and 5 bases for J; bases not matched to a gene: 10. This CDR3 comprises 17 residues. Germline CDR1 is MGHRA and CDR2 is YSYEKL.

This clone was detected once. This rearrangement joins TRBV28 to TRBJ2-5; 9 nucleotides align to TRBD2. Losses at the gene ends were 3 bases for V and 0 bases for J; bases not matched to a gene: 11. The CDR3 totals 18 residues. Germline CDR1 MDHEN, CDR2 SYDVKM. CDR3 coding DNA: TGTGCCAGCAGTTTCCACCCCCTTGCGGGGGGGTACCAAGAGACCCAGTACTTC. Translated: CASSFHPLAGGYQETQYF.

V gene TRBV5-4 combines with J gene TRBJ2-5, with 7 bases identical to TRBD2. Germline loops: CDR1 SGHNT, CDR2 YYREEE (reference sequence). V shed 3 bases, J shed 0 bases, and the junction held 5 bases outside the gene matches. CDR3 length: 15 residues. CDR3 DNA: TGTGCCAGCAGCTCTTGGCGGGAGAACCAAGAGACCCAGTACTTC. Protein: CASSSWRENQETQYF.

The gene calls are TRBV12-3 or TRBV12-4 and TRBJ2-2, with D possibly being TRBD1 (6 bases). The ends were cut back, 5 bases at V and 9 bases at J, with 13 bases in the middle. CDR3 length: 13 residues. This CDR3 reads CASSPSGARELFF. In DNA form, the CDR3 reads TGTGCCAGCAGTCCCTCAGGGGCCCGGGAGCTGTTTTTT.

CDR3 loop: CASSLREASLSGNTIYF. CDR3 nucleotide sequence: TGTGCCAGCAGCCTCCGGGAGGCTAGTCTCTCTGGAAACACCATATATTTT. This chain connects TRBV7-2 to TRBJ1-3; unclear D gene. The CDR3 is 17 amino acids. V dropped 5 bases and J dropped 0 bases, with 17 bases sitting between them. The V gene's germline CDR1 is SGHTA and CDR2 FQGNSA.

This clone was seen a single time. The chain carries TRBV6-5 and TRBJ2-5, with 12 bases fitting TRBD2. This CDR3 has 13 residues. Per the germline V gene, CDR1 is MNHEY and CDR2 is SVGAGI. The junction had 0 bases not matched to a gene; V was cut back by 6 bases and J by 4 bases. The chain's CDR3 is CASRLAGGETQYF. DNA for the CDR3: TGTGCCAGCAGACTAGCGGGGGGAGAGACCCAGTACTTC.

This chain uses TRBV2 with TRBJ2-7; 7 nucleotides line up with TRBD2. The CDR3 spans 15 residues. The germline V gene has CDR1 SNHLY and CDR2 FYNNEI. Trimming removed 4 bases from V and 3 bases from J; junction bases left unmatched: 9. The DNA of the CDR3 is TGTGCCAGCAGTGGGGACTACTCCTCGGTCTACGAGCAGTACTTC. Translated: CASSGDYSSVYEQYF.

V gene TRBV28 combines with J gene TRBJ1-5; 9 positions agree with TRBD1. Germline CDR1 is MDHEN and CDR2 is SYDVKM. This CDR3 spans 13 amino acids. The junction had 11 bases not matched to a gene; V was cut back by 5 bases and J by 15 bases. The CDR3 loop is CASSPSGTGISHF. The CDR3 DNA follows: TGTGCCAGCAGTCCCTCCGGGACAGGGATATCGCATTTT. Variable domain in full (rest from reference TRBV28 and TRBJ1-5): DVKVTQSSRYLVKRTGEKVFLECVQDMDHENMFWYRQDPGLGLRLIYFSYDVKMKEKGDIPEGYSVSREKKERFSLILESASTNQTSMYLCASSPSGTGISHFGDGTRLSIL.

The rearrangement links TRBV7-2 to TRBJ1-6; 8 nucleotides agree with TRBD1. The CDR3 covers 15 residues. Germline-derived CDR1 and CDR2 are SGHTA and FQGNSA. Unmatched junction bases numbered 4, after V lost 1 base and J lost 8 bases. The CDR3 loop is CASSLGGQAYSPLHF. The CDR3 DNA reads TGTGCCAGCAGCTTAGGGGGACAGGCTTATTCACCCCTCCACTTT.

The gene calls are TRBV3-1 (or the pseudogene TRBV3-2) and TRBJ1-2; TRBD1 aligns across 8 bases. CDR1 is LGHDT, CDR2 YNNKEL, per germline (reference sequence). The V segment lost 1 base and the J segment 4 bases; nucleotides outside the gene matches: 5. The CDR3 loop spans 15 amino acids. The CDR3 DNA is TGTGCCAGCAGCCAAGGCCCCGGGACAGGCTATGGCTACACCTTC. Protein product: CASSQGPGTGYGYTF.

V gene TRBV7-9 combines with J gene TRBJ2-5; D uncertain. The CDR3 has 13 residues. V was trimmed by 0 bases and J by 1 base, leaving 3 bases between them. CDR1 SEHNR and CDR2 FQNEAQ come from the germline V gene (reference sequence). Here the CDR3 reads CASSLALQETQYF. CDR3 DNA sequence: TGTGCCAGCAGCTTAGCCCTCCAAGAGACCCAGTACTTC.

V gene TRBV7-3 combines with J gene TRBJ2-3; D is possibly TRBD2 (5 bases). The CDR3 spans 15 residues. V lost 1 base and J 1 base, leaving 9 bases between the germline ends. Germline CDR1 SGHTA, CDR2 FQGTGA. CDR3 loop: CASSLNRGGTDTQYF. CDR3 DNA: TGTGCCAGCAGCTTAAACCGGGGTGGCACAGATACGCAGTATTTT.

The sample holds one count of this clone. CDR3 DNA: TGTGCCAGCTTCCCCGCGTTCGATAATTCACCCCTCCACTTT. It encodes CASFPAFDNSPLHF. The gene calls are TRBV6-5 and TRBJ1-6; no reliable D call. This CDR3 comprises 14 residues. The ends were cut back, 8 bases at V and 5 bases at J, with 13 bases in the middle. CDR1 is MNHEY, CDR2 SVGAGI, per germline.

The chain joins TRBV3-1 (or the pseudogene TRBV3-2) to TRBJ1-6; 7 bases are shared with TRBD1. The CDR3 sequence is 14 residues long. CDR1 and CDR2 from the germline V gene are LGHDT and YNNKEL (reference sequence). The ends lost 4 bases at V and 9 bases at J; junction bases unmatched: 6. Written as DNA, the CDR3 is TGTGCCAGCAGCCCAGACAGGGAACGTTCACCCCTCCACTTT. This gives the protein CASSPDRERSPLHF.

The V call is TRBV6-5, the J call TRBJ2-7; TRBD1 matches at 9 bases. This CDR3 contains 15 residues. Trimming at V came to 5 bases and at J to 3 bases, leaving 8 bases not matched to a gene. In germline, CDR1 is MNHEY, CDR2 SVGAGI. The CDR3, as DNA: TGTGCCAGCAGTACAAGGACAGGGGATTACTACGAGCAGTACTTC. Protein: CASSTRTGDYYEQYF.

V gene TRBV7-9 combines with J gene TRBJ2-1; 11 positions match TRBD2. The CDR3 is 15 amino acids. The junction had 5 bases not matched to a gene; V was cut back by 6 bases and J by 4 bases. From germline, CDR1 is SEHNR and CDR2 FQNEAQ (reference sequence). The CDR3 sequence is CASSFTSGGYNEQFF. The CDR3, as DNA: TGTGCCAGCAGTTTTACTAGCGGGGGATACAATGAGCAGTTCTTC.